This passage covers 17 T cell receptor beta chains from one sample sequenced in a study of shared clonotypes between healthy human individuals (dated by TCRdb to the early 2020s). Libraries were prepared through the immunoSEQ multiplex PCR assay. What TCRdb holds here is the immuneACCESS table cut down to in-frame rearrangements. Part of the clones is not present; checked against another copy, under half of the missing clones reflect an unresolved V gene, and the others are unexplained. The sample data list hundreds of thousands of clones, and 90% to 95% of these were observed just once. Under 30% of the sample is taken by the ten largest. For the CD8 naive samples, CD45RO-negative cells were positively selected for CCR7, yielding a CD45RA+CCR7+ population from which TemRA cells were excluded. Sequencing input: naive CD8+ T cells sorted from blood. The label giving this sample's cell subset or site can be read as: CD45RA+CCR7+. Source of these receptors: a man between 25 and 39 years old in good health.

A remark on this clone: The same CDR3 is also encoded by other DNA sequences in this sample. The CDR3 spells CASSWTGGGYEQYF. CDR3 sequence (DNA): TGTGCCAGCAGTTGGACAGGGGGCGGCTACGAGCAGTACTTC. The rearrangement joins TRBV28 to TRBJ2-7, with TRBD1 matching 11 bases. CDR3 length: 14 amino acids. Germline trimming cut 4 bases from V and 3 bases from J; bases unmatched to any gene: 2. CDR1 MDHEN and CDR2 SYDVKM come from the germline V gene.

On this clone: Distinct nucleotide sequences in the sample also encode this CDR3. V is TRBV29-1 and J is TRBJ1-1; 7 nucleotides line up with TRBD1. This CDR3 spans 13 amino acids. After removal of 5 bases from V and 0 bases from J, the junction contained 3 bases not matched to a gene. CDR1 SQVTM and CDR2 ANQGSEA come from the germline V gene. The CDR3 protein is CSVTGTVNTEAFF. Here the CDR3 DNA reads TGCAGCGTTACCGGGACAGTGAACACTGAAGCTTTCTTT.

V and J are TRBV7-9 and TRBJ2-7; D is ambiguous. This CDR3 is built from 12 residues. Germline CDR1 is SEHNR and CDR2 is FQNEAQ (reference sequence). V lost 5 bases, J lost 3 bases, and 8 bases lay in between. CDR3 loop: CASSARYYEQYF. DNA of the CDR3: TGTGCCAGCAGCGCCAGGTACTACGAGCAGTACTTC.

The table lists this clone with a count of one. This chain connects TRBV19 to TRBJ2-3; 12 bases are a match to TRBD1. This CDR3 region has 16 residues. J was trimmed by 4 bases and V by 3 bases; bases with no gene match: 5. Per germline, CDR1 LNHDA and CDR2 SQIVND (reference sequence). The CDR3 reads CASSMGQGAGADTQYF. CDR3 nucleotides: TGTGCCAGTAGTATGGGACAGGGGGCTGGGGCAGATACGCAGTATTTT.

The rearrangement links TRBV29-1 to TRBJ2-7; D gene uncertain. This CDR3 is 11 amino acids long. V lost 6 bases, J lost 5 bases, and 11 bases lay in between. Per the germline V gene, CDR1 is SQVTM and CDR2 is ANQGSEA. CDR3 in amino acids: CSVGAQNEQYF. CDR3 DNA: TGCAGCGTCGGCGCCCAGAACGAGCAGTACTTC.

V is TRBV10-3 and J is TRBJ2-3; D not resolved. This CDR3 is 13 amino acids long. With 2 bases removed from V and 0 bases from J, the gap between germline ends came to 3 bases. Germline values: CDR1 ENHRY, CDR2 SYGVKD. CDR3 residues: CAISEVSTDTQYF. CDR3 nucleotide sequence: TGTGCCATCAGTGAGGTTAGCACAGATACGCAGTATTTT.

The chain joins TRBV29-1 to TRBJ2-2; 8 bases fit TRBD1. This CDR3 is 12 amino acids long. Germline trimming cut 5 bases from V and 7 bases from J; bases unmatched to any gene: 3. Germline values: CDR1 SQVTM, CDR2 ANQGSEA. The CDR3, as DNA: TGCAGCGTTCAGACAGGGGTCGGGGAGCTGTTTTTT. Translating gives CSVQTGVGELFF.

The chain couples TRBV29-1 to TRBJ2-7, with 7 bases that match TRBD1. V shed 3 bases, J shed 0 bases, and the junction held 8 bases outside the gene matches. The CDR3 length is 15 residues. Germline CDR1 and CDR2: SQVTM and ANQGSEA. The CDR3 bases are TGCAGCGTTGACCTCCGGGACAGCGGCTCCTACGAGCAGTACTTC. Protein: CSVDLRDSGSYEQYF.

The chain uses TRBV19 and TRBJ2-2; D gene ambiguous. Germline V gene sequence: CDR1 LNHDA, CDR2 SQIVND (reference sequence). This CDR3 has 11 residues. The V and J ends lost 8 bases and 4 bases respectively, with 5 bases between them. CDR3 nucleotide sequence: TGTGCCAGTGCCCTCACCGGGGAGCTGTTTTTT. It translates to CASALTGELFF.

The DNA of the CDR3 is TGTGCCAGCAGTTTAATACAGGGGGCATCGTGGAACACCGGGGAGCTGTTTTTT. Translated: CASSLIQGASWNTGELFF. The V call is TRBV27, the J call TRBJ2-2; 9 bases fit TRBD1. CDR3 length: 18 amino acids. V shed 2 bases and J 1 base; nucleotides not matched to a gene: 8. Germline CDR1 is MNHEY and CDR2 is SMNVEV (reference sequence).

CDR3 protein: CVRSLSHISDTQYF. CDR3 bases: TGTGTCAGAAGCTTAAGCCATATCTCAGATACGCAGTATTTT. The chain is built from TRBV7-5 and TRBJ2-3; TRBD2, the table's D call, lacks a check against the DNA. TRBV7-5 has pseudogene status. There are 14 residues in the CDR3.

The sample holds one count of this clone. V and J are TRBV4-1 and TRBJ2-5, with TRBD2 matching over 9 bases. V dropped 3 bases and J dropped 0; count of bases not matched to a gene: 8. CDR3 length: 17 amino acids. In germline, CDR1 is MGHRA, CDR2 YSYEKL. DNA of the CDR3: TGCGCCAGCAGCCACCTTACTGCGGGAGGGAACCAAGAGACCCAGTACTTC. It translates to CASSHLTAGGNQETQYF.

The rearrangement joins TRBV2 to TRBJ2-3, with a weak D call TRBD1 (6 bases). The CDR3 has 14 residues. The ends were cut back, 5 bases at V and 2 bases at J, with 11 bases in the middle. The germline V gene encodes CDR1 SNHLY and CDR2 FYNNEI. In DNA, the CDR3 is TGTGCCAGCAGTTACAGGGTTACCACAGATACGCAGTATTTT. It is translated as CASSYRVTTDTQYF.

The chain uses TRBV6-6 and TRBJ1-2; 12 bases fit TRBD1. The V gene end was trimmed by 5 bases and the J gene end by 6 bases; junction bases not matched to a gene: 7. The V gene's germline CDR1 is MNHNY and CDR2 SVGAGI (reference sequence). The CDR3 consists of 15 residues. The CDR3 protein is CASSRDRGRVHGYTF. The DNA of the CDR3 is TGTGCCAGCAGTAGGGACAGGGGGCGCGTTCATGGCTACACCTTC.

The rearrangement joins TRBV4-3 to TRBJ2-2; 9 nucleotides match TRBD1. This CDR3 spans 17 amino acids. Germline V CDR1 and CDR2: LGHNA, YSLEER. V lost 1 base, J lost 7 bases, and 10 bases stayed unmatched. This CDR3 is CASSQGSGTGYGGELFF. DNA of the CDR3: TGCGCCAGCAGCCAAGGCTCCGGGACAGGGTACGGCGGGGAGCTGTTTTTT.

J is TRBJ2-6 and V is TRBV29-1; 7 nucleotides align to TRBD1. With 4 bases clipped from V and 11 bases from J, the junction kept 8 bases outside the gene matches. The CDR3 is 13 residues long. Germline V gives CDR1 SQVTM, CDR2 ANQGSEA. CDR3 amino acids: CSVGDSLTDVLTF. CDR3 coding DNA: TGCAGCGTTGGGGACAGCCTAACGGACGTCCTGACTTTC. The full variable domain, completed using reference TRBV29-1 and TRBJ2-6, is SAVISQKPSRDICQRGTSLTIQCQVDSQVTMMFWYRQQPGQSLTLIATANQGSEATYESGFVIDKFPISRPNLTFSTLTVSNMSPEDSSIYLCSVGDSLTDVLTFGAGSRLTVL.

The V gene is TRBV7-6, the J gene TRBJ2-7; 8 bases align to TRBD1. V lost 5 bases to trimming and J lost 5 bases; unmatched junction nucleotides: 5. This CDR3 has 13 residues. The germline V gene has CDR1 SGHVS and CDR2 FNYEAQ. The CDR3 DNA is TGTGCCAGCAGCCAGAGACAGGGGAACGAGCAGTACTTC. It translates to CASSQRQGNEQYF.